A single sample is the source of the 9 T cell receptor beta chains below, sequenced in a study of T cells in Graves' hyperthyroidism and ophthalmopathy. The TCR beta CDR3 regions underwent amplification using RNA transcripts as the source. First-round RT-PCR of the TCR CDR3 relied on the HTBI primer set. Via MiXCR, TCRdb re-called the multiplex PCR reads, giving one row per CDR3 protein. The profile shows about 420,000 distinct CDR3 sequences, roughly 15% of them singletons. The sequencing sample was made of blood. The receptors come from a woman in her late teens or twenties with Graves' hyperthyroidism.

This clonotype was recorded many times. The CDR3, as DNA: TGTGCCAGCAGTACCCCCCAGGGGATCTCCTACGAGCAGTACTTC. Its protein is CASSTPQGISYEQYF. The rearrangement links TRBV28 to TRBJ2-7; TRBD1 might be the D (6 bases). The V end lost 5 bases, the J end lost 0 bases, and 14 bases lay between the germline ends. This CDR3 comprises 15 residues. CDR1 MDHEN and CDR2 SYDVKM come from the germline V gene.

In its sample, this clonotype was seen many times. This chain connects TRBV5-1 to TRBJ2-3; D is uncertain. V shed 1 base and J shed 1 base, with 7 bases lying between them. Germline CDR1 is SGHRS and CDR2 is YFSETQ. CDR3 length: 14 residues. The CDR3 DNA reads as TGCGCCAGCAGCTTGTACGGTGGCACAGATACGCAGTATTTT. Translation gives CASSLYGGTDTQYF. The complete variable domain, with remaining parts taken from reference TRBV5-1 and TRBJ2-3, reads KAGVTQTPRYLIKTRGQQVTLSCSPISGHRSVSWYQQTPGQGLQFLFEYFSETQRNKGNFPGRFSGRQFSNSRSEMNVSTLELGDSALYLCASSLYGGTDTQYFGPGTRLTVL.

This clonotype appeared many times. The chain combines TRBV6-1 with TRBJ2-7; D call uncertain. This CDR3 is built from 12 residues. Germline V gives CDR1 MNHNS, CDR2 SASEGT. V lost 3 bases, J lost 1 base, and 4 bases lay in between. The CDR3 loop is CASSELSYEQYF. The CDR3 region has the DNA TGTGCCAGCAGTGAGCTTTCCTACGAGCAGTACTTC.

About this clonotype itself: A read error may be the cause here, since a much bigger clone is one base away. CDR3 bases: TGTGCCAGCAGCCTGAGGGGCAGGGGAGGAGAGACCCGGTACTTC. As protein: CASSLRGRGGETRYF. The chain links TRBV7-6 to TRBJ2-5, with D perhaps matching TRBD1 or TRBD2 (6 bases each). Germline loops: CDR1 SGHVS, CDR2 FNYEAQ. The CDR3 runs to 15 residues.

This clonotype was recorded many times. This sequence joins TRBV20-1 and TRBJ2-1, with 9 bases aligning to TRBD2. CDR1 is DFQATT and CDR2 is SNEGSKA in the germline V gene (reference sequence). The CDR3 is 18 amino acids. Unmatched junction bases numbered 13, after V lost 0 bases and J lost 4 bases. This CDR3 reads CSARESYKRLAVYNEQFF. The CDR3 DNA follows: TGCAGTGCTAGAGAGTCTTATAAGAGACTAGCGGTATACAATGAGCAGTTCTTC.

This clonotype occurred many times. J is TRBJ2-7 and V is TRBV5-8; possibly TRBD1 for D (6 bases). Germline V gene sequence: CDR1 SGHTS, CDR2 YDEGEE. V gave up 3 bases and J gave up 2 bases, with 18 bases separating them. CDR3 length equals 16 residues. The CDR3 region has the DNA TGTGCCAGCAGCTCGCCCCTCCTCCAGGGGCCCTACGAGCAGTACTTC. Amino acid sequence: CASSSPLLQGPYEQYF.

This clonotype was found many times. The chain uses TRBV27 and TRBJ2-1, with TRBD1 as a possible D gene (5 bases). The CDR3 totals 15 residues. The V and J ends lost 3 bases and 6 bases respectively, with 15 bases between them. From germline, CDR1 is MNHEY and CDR2 SMNVEV (reference sequence). CDR3 loop: CASSLAPGPRNEQFF. DNA for the CDR3: TGTGCCAGCAGTTTGGCCCCAGGGCCTCGCAATGAGCAGTTCTTC.

In its sample, this clonotype was seen a few times. The chain combines TRBV3-1 with TRBJ2-6; D gene ambiguous. V dropped 1 base and J dropped 4 bases, with 8 bases sitting between them. Germline loops: CDR1 LGHDT, CDR2 YNNKEL (reference sequence). The CDR3 spans 15 residues. The CDR3 loop reads CASSQGSVGANVLTF. The CDR3 bases are TGTGCCAGCAGCCAAGGTTCGGTCGGGGCCAACGTCCTGACTTTC.

This clonotype has a count of ten or more. This chain's CDR3 is CASSLVASLAETQYF. The CDR3, as DNA: TGTGCCAGCAGCTTAGTGGCTAGTTTGGCCGAGACCCAGTACTTC. The rearrangement links TRBV7-2 to TRBJ2-5; no reliable D call. The CDR3 is 15 amino acids. Trimming cost V 1 base and J 5 bases, with 14 bases left between them. CDR1 and CDR2 (germline): SGHTA, FQGNSA.